This is a list of T cell receptor beta chains from one sample in a study of beta chain features in type 1 diabetes. Using immunoSEQ multiplex PCR, the repertoire was profiled, and TCRdb retains in-frame clones only, with some absent. This table has 500,000 to 800,000 clones, under 15% appearing once. Sequenced input: naive CD4+ T cells from blood. The source is a man aged 25-40 years with type 1 diabetes. Each CDR3 is given with its conserved first and last residue. The D gene is left open where the match is weak. The size field is filled for only some rows; it gives once, few, many or a size class.

abundance	d_gene	j_gene	v_gene	CDR3aa	CDR3nt
NA	NA	TRBJ2-7	TRBV9	CASSVGVPYEQYF	TGTGCCAGCAGCGTAGGAGTCCCCTACGAGCAGTACTTC
few	NA	TRBJ1-2	TRBV7-9	CASSLDTDYTF	TGTGCCAGCAGCTTGGACACGGACTACACCTTC
few	NA	TRBJ1-6	TRBV4-3	CASSQGPGLSPLHF	TGCGCCAGCAGCCAAGGCCCAGGGCTTTCACCCCTCCACTTT
NA	NA	TRBJ1-6	TRBV27	CASSFRADNSPLHF	TGTGCCAGCAGTTTTCGGGCAGATAATTCACCCCTCCACTTT
NA	NA	TRBJ1-1	TRBV9	CASGAMNTEAFF	TGTGCCAGCGGTGCTATGAACACTGAAGCTTTCTTT
NA	TRBD1	TRBJ2-3	TRBV11-2	CASSPGTGVTDTQYF	TGTGCCAGCAGCCCAGGGACAGGGGTTACAGATACGCAGTATTTT
few	NA	TRBJ1-6	TRBV6-4	CASRPTGGPLHF	TGTGCCAGCAGACCGACGGGGGGTCCCCTCCACTTT
NA	TRBD1	TRBJ2-5	TRBV7-2	CASSLVAGGGQETQYF	TGTGCCAGCAGCTTAGTGGCAGGGGGCGGCCAAGAGACCCAGTACTTC
NA	NA	TRBJ1-1	TRBV11-2	CASSSVLGTGTEAFF	TGTGCCAGCAGCTCCGTGTTGGGGACGGGGACTGAAGCTTTCTTT
NA	TRBD1	TRBJ1-6	TRBV4-2	CASSQDLRGYNSPLHF	TGTGCCAGCAGCCAAGACCTCAGGGGGTATAATTCACCCCTCCACTTT
few	NA	TRBJ1-2	TRBV7-2	CASSLIGLGQINGYTF	TGTGCCAGCAGCTTAATCGGATTAGGACAGATCAATGGCTACACCTTC
few	TRBD1	TRBJ1-2	TRBV9	CASSVGDRGYLNYGYTF	TGTGCCAGCAGCGTAGGGGACAGGGGATACCTTAACTATGGCTACACCTTC
few	NA	TRBJ2-2	TRBV9	CASSVDLQTWNTGELFF	TGTGCCAGCAGCGTAGATCTGCAAACCTGGAACACCGGGGAGCTGTTTTTT
few	NA	TRBJ2-3	TRBV6-5	CASSYSGLNTDTQYF	TGTGCCAGCAGTTACTCGGGTCTAAACACAGATACGCAGTATTTT
few	TRBD2	TRBJ2-1	TRBV29-1	CSVAGGPLGNEQFF	TGCAGCGTAGCGGGGGGGCCTCTGGGGAATGAGCAGTTCTTC
NA	NA	TRBJ1-2	TRBV4-2	CASSQDRFTAQGRDGYTF	TGTGCCAGCAGCCAAGATCGTTTCACGGCCCAGGGCCGGGATGGCTACACCTTC
NA	NA	TRBJ2-3	TRBV28	CASSLQADTQYF	TGTGCCAGCAGCCTGCAGGCAGATACGCAGTATTTT
few	TRBD2	TRBJ2-5	TRBV2	CASSELAGEETQYF	TGTGCCAGCAGTGAGTTAGCGGGGGAAGAGACCCAGTACTTC
few	NA	TRBJ1-2	TRBV11-2	CASSSGYGYTF	TGTGCCAGCAGTTCAGGGTATGGCTACACCTTC
NA	NA	TRBJ2-5	TRBV7-2	CASSLVGRGGETQYF	TGTGCCAGCAGCTTAGTCGGCAGGGGAGGGGAGACCCAGTACTTC
NA	NA	TRBJ1-4	TRBV5-1	CASSLTGANEKLFF	TGCGCCAGCAGCTTGACGGGCGCGAATGAAAAACTGTTTTTT
NA	NA	TRBJ2-5	TRBV7-3	CASSLMAGATQETQYF	TGTGCCAGCAGCTTAATGGCAGGGGCTACCCAAGAGACCCAGTACTTC
few	TRBD2	TRBJ2-3	TRBV5-1	CASSLSSTSGGSDTQYF	TGCGCCAGCAGCCTCTCCTCGACTAGCGGGGGATCAGATACGCAGTATTTT
NA	TRBD2	TRBJ2-3	TRBV10-3	CAVRAGGPADTQYF	TGTGCCGTTAGAGCGGGGGGGCCAGCAGATACGCAGTATTTT
NA	TRBD1	TRBJ1-1	TRBV5-5	CATKYGTGLMNTEAFF	TGTGCCACCAAATACGGGACAGGACTCATGAACACTGAAGCTTTCTTT
NA	NA	TRBJ1-2	TRBV4-3	CASSQESNRNYGYTF	TGCGCCAGCAGCCAAGAATCGAACCGAAACTATGGCTACACCTTC
few	TRBD1	TRBJ1-5	TRBV6-5	CASSYDRGQRPQHF	TGTGCCAGCAGTTACGACAGGGGTCAGCGGCCCCAGCATTTT
few	TRBD1	TRBJ2-5	TRBV29-1	CSVATGVLAQYF	TGCAGCGTAGCTACAGGGGTATTGGCCCAGTACTTC
NA	TRBD2	TRBJ2-2	TRBV29-1	CSVGRGDANTGELFF	TGCAGCGTTGGTCGGGGGGACGCGAACACCGGGGAGCTGTTTTTT
few	NA	TRBJ1-1	TRBV15	CATSRAGNTEAFF	TGTGCCACCAGCAGGGCAGGGAACACTGAAGCTTTCTTT
NA	NA	TRBJ2-3	TRBV7-2	CASSSGITPDTQYF	TGTGCCAGCAGTTCCGGGATAACACCAGATACGCAGTATTTT
NA	NA	TRBJ2-3	TRBV19	CASSSPVGTSTDTQYF	TGTGCCAGTAGTAGCCCCGTTGGCACTAGCACAGATACGCAGTATTTT
few	TRBD1	TRBJ2-2	TRBV18	CASSQTQGLRGTGELFF	TGTGCCAGCTCCCAGACACAGGGGCTACGTGGCACCGGGGAGCTGTTTTTT
NA	TRBD1	TRBJ2-7	TRBV11-2	CATKLSWTGGYEQYF	TGTGCCACCAAGCTTTCTTGGACAGGGGGCTACGAGCAGTACTTC
NA	NA	TRBJ2-7	TRBV4-3	CASSKQGSYEQYF	TGCGCCAGCAGCAAACAGGGTTCCTACGAGCAGTACTTC
NA	NA	TRBJ1-6	TRBV6-1	CASSDLSRATYNSPLHF	TGTGCCAGCAGTGACCTCTCCAGGGCCACCTATAATTCACCCCTCCACTTT
few	NA	TRBJ2-5	TRBV7-2	CASSLGGEQETQYF	TGTGCCAGCAGCTTGGGCGGGGAACAAGAGACCCAGTACTTC
NA	NA	TRBJ2-7	TRBV9	CASSVAGDEQYF	TGTGCCAGCAGCGTAGCGGGCGACGAGCAGTACTTC
few	NA	TRBJ1-2	TRBV4-1	CASSQGENYGYTF	TGCGCCAGCAGCCAGGGGGAAAACTATGGCTACACCTTC
NA	NA	TRBJ1-6	TRBV4-3	CASSQSTVLAEDSPLHF	TGCGCCAGCAGCCAATCCACCGTGCTGGCTGAAGATTCACCCCTCCACTTT
few	NA	TRBJ2-2	TRBV2	CASSLGRQGTGELFF	TGTGCCAGCAGTCTAGGGAGGCAGGGAACCGGGGAGCTGTTTTTT
NA	NA	TRBJ1-2	TRBV6-5	CASGDLLSNYGYTF	TGTGCCAGCGGGGACCTCCTATCTAACTATGGCTACACCTTC
few	NA	TRBJ1-3	TRBV6-5	CASTRAIGNTIYF	TGTGCCAGCACAAGGGCTATTGGAAACACCATATATTTT
few	TRBD1	TRBJ2-1	TRBV9	CASSSLRDRVGNEQFF	TGTGCCAGCAGCTCTCTCCGGGACAGGGTAGGCAATGAGCAGTTCTTC
few	TRBD2	TRBJ2-3	TRBV10-3	CAISETSGGPSTDTQYF	TGTGCCATCAGTGAGACTAGCGGGGGGCCTAGCACAGATACGCAGTATTTT
NA	TRBD1	TRBJ2-5	TRBV7-3	CASSSGDRAGETQYF	TGTGCCAGCAGCTCGGGGGACAGGGCAGGCGAGACCCAGTACTTC
NA	NA	TRBJ1-2	TRBV9	CASSYQMGGGDGYTF	TGTGCCAGCAGCTACCAAATGGGGGGTGGAGATGGCTACACCTTC
few	NA	TRBJ2-3	TRBV7-2	CASSLALRVPITDTQYF	TGTGCCAGCAGCTTAGCGCTGAGGGTTCCAATCACAGATACGCAGTATTTT
few	NA	TRBJ2-3	TRBV7-2	CASSTNAGADTQYF	TGTGCCAGCAGCACCAACGCAGGGGCTGATACGCAGTATTTT
NA	NA	TRBJ1-2	TRBV11-2	CASSLALNYGYTF	TGTGCCAGCAGCTTAGCCTTAAACTATGGCTACACCTTC
NA	NA	TRBJ1-4	TRBV25-1	CASSDTGLEWEKLFF	TGTGCCAGCAGTGATACAGGGTTGGAATGGGAAAAACTGTTTTTT
few	NA	TRBJ1-4	TRBV5-6	CASSFGEKLFF	TGTGCCAGCAGCTTTGGCGAAAAACTGTTTTTT
few	NA	TRBJ2-3	TRBV7-9	CASSLDVGPDTQYF	TGTGCCAGCAGCTTAGATGTAGGGCCAGATACGCAGTATTTT
few	NA	TRBJ1-2	TRBV5-1	CASSLEGGINYGYTF	TGCGCCAGCAGCTTGGAAGGGGGAATCAACTATGGCTACACCTTC
few	NA	TRBJ1-2	TRBV7-9	CASSLTPQTGNYGYTF	TGTGCCAGCAGCCTAACCCCCCAGACAGGCAACTATGGCTACACCTTC